This entry concerns a single TCR beta chain. Its target is unknown. The CDR3 contains 13 residues. Germline values: CDR1 GTSNPN, CDR2 SVGIG (reference sequence). Trimming took 8 bases from V and 5 from J; bases not matched to a gene: 7. Expressed TCRB transcripts were sequenced after all isolated RNA was converted to cDNA. Libraries were prepared by immunoSEQ multiplex PCR; TCRdb keeps only in-frame clonotypes and omits some of them. Of about 160,000 clones listed, around 9% are singletons. The data stem from a study of beta chain features in type 1 diabetes. Points from the study as a whole: Moderately but significantly shorter TCRB CDR3s were found in Type 1 diabetes patients in all four CD4+ subsets. Healthy donors had naive, central memory and Treg TCRB repertoires that appeared less similar than those seen among patients. There were fewer insertions and more deletions at the VDJ junctions of type 1 diabetes patients.

V usage is TRBV30 and J usage is TRBJ1-5; TRBD1 agrees at 9 bases. The sample taken for sequencing was central memory CD4+ T cells from blood. The receptor's source is a woman in her thirties with type 1 diabetes. CDR3 nucleotides: TGTGCCACCGGGACAGGGTTCGATCAGCCCCAGCATTTT. It codes for CATGTGFDQPQHF.